What follows are 28 T cell receptor beta chains derived from one specimen sequenced in a study of regulatory T cells in long-lasting Graves disease (dated by TCRdb to the early 2020s). The meaning of the sample's time point label: persistent/refractory GD, antithyroid drugs over 5 years with positive TRAb. RNA was extracted from PBMCs in TRIzol for both TCR sequencing and RNA sequencing. The library relied on multiplex PCR. Reads for this sample came from an Illumina HiSeq 4000. CDR3 regions were amplified by Arm-PCR with iRepertoire HTBI primers to construct TCR beta libraries. Through fastp at Q25 and MiXCR, TCRdb rebuilt clones from the public reads, retaining in-frame beta chains. Each entry merges the rows of one CDR3 protein and shows their most common DNA and genes. The sample table holds over 650,000 distinct CDR3 sequences, of which 25% to 35% were seen once. Under 55% of the sample lies in the top ten.

Material: peripheral blood mononuclear cells (PBMCs), obtained when the disease was refractory, from a patient treated with antithyroid drugs. These receptors all stem from a female donor with Graves disease.

This clonotype showed up just a few times. The chain has TRBV6-2 or TRBV6-3 and TRBJ2-7; 7 bases line up with TRBD1. V shed 8 bases, J shed 0 bases, and the junction held 4 bases outside the gene matches. Germline CDR1 is MNHEY and CDR2 is SVGEGT. The length of the CDR3 is 13 residues. The CDR3 sequence: CASGDRSSYEQYF. Here the CDR3 DNA reads TGTGCCAGCGGGGACAGATCCTCCTACGAGCAGTACTTC.

This clonotype came up many times. The CDR3 nucleotides read TGTGCCAGCGCGGAGAATCTCGCCGGACAGAACACTGAAGCTTTCTTT. Amino acid sequence: CASAENLAGQNTEAFF. The chain couples TRBV2 to TRBJ1-1, with a tentative D call TRBD1 (5 bases). V shed 8 bases and J shed 1 base, with 20 bases lying between them. The CDR3 spans 16 residues. Germline CDR1 and CDR2: SNHLY and FYNNEI.

Only a few counts were recorded for this clonotype. V and J are TRBV30 and TRBJ2-5, with no clear D. Germline CDR1 GTSNPN, CDR2 SVGIG (reference sequence). V shed 5 bases and J shed 1 base, with 8 bases lying between them. The CDR3 has 12 residues. The CDR3 nucleotides are TGTGCCTGGGGGGTCTCCCAAGAGACCCAGTACTTC. Translating gives CAWGVSQETQYF.

The chain uses TRBV2 and TRBJ2-2; D is possibly TRBD2 (6 bases). This CDR3 is built from 14 residues. Germline V gene data show CDR1 as SNHLY and CDR2 as FYNNEI. V was shortened by 10 bases and J by 9 bases, with 21 bases between the two germline ends. The CDR3 sequence is CANRKSLRDRELFF. The CDR3 nucleotides are TGTGCCAACCGGAAGAGTTTGCGGGACCGGGAGCTGTTTTTT.

This clonotype was found a few times. This CDR3 is CASSFPRRGQRQDPGTQYF. Here the CDR3 DNA reads TGTGCCAGCAGCTTCCCCAGGAGGGGACAGCGACAGGATCCCGGGACCCAGTACTTC. This chain uses TRBV7-9 with TRBJ2-5; a weak D match, TRBD1 (7 bases). This CDR3 is 19 amino acids long. Germline CDR1 SEHNR, CDR2 FQNEAQ (reference sequence). V lost 3 bases, J lost 7 bases, and 30 bases lay in between.

V is TRBV25-1 and J is TRBJ1-2, with TRBD1 identical over 8 bases. CDR3 length: 18 amino acids. Trimming removed 3 bases from V and 0 bases from J; junction bases left unmatched: 12. Germline values: CDR1 MGHDK, CDR2 SYGVNS. The CDR3 here is CASSDSVGTGPANYGYTF. In DNA, the CDR3 is TGTGCCAGCAGTGACTCCGTCGGGACAGGACCAGCTAACTATGGCTACACCTTC.

The chain recombines TRBV25-1 with TRBJ1-4; D might be TRBD1 (5 bases). V was trimmed by 0 bases and J by 7 bases, leaving 18 bases between them. From germline, CDR1 is MGHDK and CDR2 SYGVNS. The CDR3 extends over 17 amino acids. This CDR3 is CASSEYGGGTRSEKLFF. The DNA of the CDR3 is TGTGCCAGCAGTGAATATGGGGGGGGGACTCGGAGTGAAAAACTGTTTTTT.

The chain joins TRBV5-4 to TRBJ1-6, with D uncertain. The length of the CDR3 is 14 residues. The germline V gene has CDR1 SGHNT and CDR2 YYREEE (reference sequence). V lost 4 bases to trimming and J lost 9 bases, with 14 bases between them. The CDR3 sequence is CASSAPGEGSPLHF. Written as DNA, the CDR3 is TGTGCCAGCAGCGCCCCGGGCGAGGGTTCACCCCTCCACTTT. The full variable domain, with the rest looked up from reference TRBV5-4 and TRBJ1-6, is ETGVTQSPTHLIKTRGQQVTLRCSSQSGHNTVSWYQQALGQGPQFIFQYYREEENGRGNFPPRFSGLQFPNYSSELNVNALELDDSALYLCASSAPGEGSPLHFGNGTRLTVT.

The J gene is TRBJ2-7, the V gene TRBV6-5, with D unclear. Trimming stripped 0 bases from V and 2 bases from J, with 5 bases between. The germline gives CDR1 MNHEY, CDR2 SVGAGI. This CDR3 contains 13 residues. Written as DNA, the CDR3 is TGTGCCAGCAGTTACTCGTTCACCTACGAGCAGTACTTC. This translates into CASSYSFTYEQYF.

There are a few counts of this clonotype. This chain joins TRBV7-6 and TRBJ2-7, with 9 nucleotides matching TRBD2. CDR1 and CDR2 (germline): SGHVS, FNYEAQ. J lost 1 base, V lost 5 bases, and 6 bases had no gene match. The CDR3 covers 15 residues. The CDR3 DNA reads as TGTGCCAGCAGCCCGACTAGCGGTCTTTCCTACGAGCAGTACTTC. The encoded protein is CASSPTSGLSYEQYF.

The J gene is TRBJ2-2, the V gene TRBV10-3, with D unresolved. Trimming left V 2 bases short and J 1 base short, with 11 bases between. CDR1 ENHRY and CDR2 SYGVKD come from the germline V gene. The CDR3 contains 16 residues. The CDR3 reads CAISEPPSLNTGELFF. For the CDR3, the DNA is TGTGCCATCAGTGAGCCCCCCTCATTGAACACCGGGGAGCTGTTTTTT.

V and J are TRBV6-2 or TRBV6-3 and TRBJ2-7; 9 positions match TRBD1. V dropped 0 bases and J dropped 3; count of bases not matched to a gene: 3. CDR3 size: 15 residues. Germline V gene lookup returns CDR1 MNHEY and CDR2 SVGEGT. The CDR3 DNA reads as TGTGCCAGCAGTTACTCTCGACAGGGGGACTACGAGCAGTACTTC. It codes for CASSYSRQGDYEQYF.

V is TRBV24-1 and J is TRBJ2-2; tentative D call: TRBD2 (6 bases). The ends were cut back, 4 bases at V and 1 base at J, with 12 bases in the middle. The CDR3 contains 16 residues. CDR1 is KGHDR and CDR2 is SFDVKD in the germline V gene. The CDR3 nucleotides read TGTGCCACCAGTGACCCACGGGGGAAGAACACCGGGGAGCTGTTTTTT. It encodes CATSDPRGKNTGELFF.

The chain uses TRBV6-1 and TRBJ1-4; TRBD1 might be the D (5 bases). Per germline, CDR1 MNHNS and CDR2 SASEGT. The CDR3 loop spans 13 amino acids. Deletions cut 7 bases from V and 5 bases from J, with 11 bases between. In DNA, the CDR3 is TGTGCCAGCACCCGGGACCAGAATGAAAAACTGTTTTTT. Amino acids: CASTRDQNEKLFF.

In this sample, this clonotype turned up a few times. The V call is TRBV28, the J call TRBJ1-1; D not resolved. The ends were cut back, 3 bases at V and 11 bases at J, with 13 bases in the middle. Germline CDR1 and CDR2: MDHEN and SYDVKM. The CDR3 totals 12 residues. The CDR3 protein is CASSFPSLRAFF. The CDR3, as DNA: TGTGCCAGCAGTTTTCCCTCTCTGAGGGCTTTCTTT.

This clonotype was seen at least ten times. The chain uses TRBV12-3 or TRBV12-4 and TRBJ2-7; the match to TRBD1 covers 9 bases. The CDR3 consists of 14 residues. The V gene end was trimmed by 4 bases and the J gene end by 3 bases; junction bases not matched to a gene: 4. DNA for the CDR3: TGTGCCAGCAGTTCGGGACAGGGAGGCTACGAGCAGTACTTC. Protein: CASSSGQGGYEQYF.

This clonotype has a count of ten or more. The chain recombines TRBV6-2 or TRBV6-3 with TRBJ2-2, with 10 bases aligning to TRBD2. From germline, CDR1 is MNHEY and CDR2 SVGEGT. V was clipped by 6 bases and J by 6 bases; unmatched bases: 7. This CDR3 has 15 amino acids. CDR3 in DNA: TGTGCCAGCAGCCGAACTAGCGGGATTGCCGGGGAGCTGTTTTTT. Protein sequence: CASSRTSGIAGELFF.

V gene TRBV28 combines with J gene TRBJ2-3, with D possibly being TRBD2 (7 bases). Germline V CDR1 and CDR2: MDHEN, SYDVKM. The CDR3 has 18 amino acids. V lost 6 bases, J lost 3 bases, and 25 bases lay in between. The CDR3 loop reads CASSRWGGRSDNTDTQYF. The CDR3 DNA is TGTGCCAGCAGCCGATGGGGGGGGCGCTCCGATAATACAGATACGCAGTATTTT.

This clonotype has only a few counts. V is TRBV7-9 and J is TRBJ1-1; the D is unclear. This CDR3 has 13 amino acids. CDR1 and CDR2 from the germline V gene are SEHNR and FQNEAQ (reference sequence). V lost 5 bases and J lost 1, with 8 bases in between. The CDR3 DNA is TGTGCCAGCAGCCCGGTCACGAACACTGAAGCTTTCTTT. Protein sequence: CASSPVTNTEAFF.

Only a few counts were recorded for this clonotype. The chain is built from TRBV20-1 and TRBJ1-1; tentatively, D is TRBD1 (5 bases). V lost 6 bases, J lost 8 bases, and 19 bases lay in between. The CDR3 loop spans 13 amino acids. The germline V gene has CDR1 DFQATT and CDR2 SNEGSKA (reference sequence). CDR3 loop: CSAMGPGGTEAFF. DNA of the CDR3: TGCAGTGCCATGGGACCTGGAGGAACAGAAGCTTTCTTT.

This clonotype was picked up many times. The chain uses TRBV28 and TRBJ1-1; D remains ambiguous. This CDR3 is built from 13 residues. Germline CDR1 MDHEN, CDR2 SYDVKM. The CDR3 DNA sequence: TGTGCTTGTAAGACGCAATTGAACACTGAAGCTTTCTTT. As protein: CACKTQLNTEAFF.

The V gene is TRBV6-9, the J gene TRBJ1-5; D ambiguous. In germline, CDR1 is MNHGY, CDR2 SVAAGI. The CDR3 is 15 amino acids. V lost 3 bases to trimming and J lost 2 bases, with 11 bases between them. CDR3 nucleotides: TGTGCCAGCAGTTACTCACAAAGGGGCAATCAGCCCCAGCATTTT. Amino acids: CASSYSQRGNQPQHF.

This clonotype was seen only a few times. This chain joins TRBV3-1 and TRBJ2-7, with D uncertain. Per the germline V gene, CDR1 is LGHDT and CDR2 is YNNKEL (reference sequence). This CDR3 is built from 15 residues. The V and J ends lost 0 bases and 0 bases respectively, with 9 bases between them. This CDR3 is CASSQEGSRSYEQYF. In DNA form, the CDR3 reads TGTGCCAGCAGCCAAGAGGGGTCTCGCTCCTACGAGCAGTACTTC.

The chain combines TRBV20-1 with TRBJ2-7; 7 bases match TRBD1. Germline V gene data show CDR1 as DFQATT and CDR2 as SNEGSKA (reference sequence). The CDR3 runs 12 residues. The ends lost 6 bases at V and 4 bases at J; junction bases unmatched: 6. CDR3 nucleotides: TGCAGTGCGGTAAAGACAGGGTACGAGCAGTACTTC. It codes for CSAVKTGYEQYF.

This rearrangement joins TRBV12-5 to TRBJ2-7; TRBD2 might be the D (6 bases). The germline CDR1 and CDR2 sequences are LGHNT and FRNRAP. With 5 bases removed from V and 1 base from J, the gap between germline ends came to 12 bases. This CDR3 is 14 amino acids long. The CDR3 DNA reads TGTGCTAGTGGTATCGCGGGACGGTCCTACGAGCAGTACTTC. Residues: CASGIAGRSYEQYF.

This chain links TRBV27 with TRBJ1-6; D uncertain. Trimming removed 3 bases at V and 7 bases at J, with 10 bases between. Germline V gene sequence: CDR1 MNHEY, CDR2 SMNVEV (reference sequence). The length of the CDR3 is 14 residues. The CDR3: CASSFLGGNSPLHF. The CDR3 DNA reads as TGTGCCAGCAGTTTTCTTGGCGGGAATTCACCCCTCCACTTT.

This clonotype was recorded a few times. V is TRBV20-1 and J is TRBJ2-5; the match to TRBD1 covers 7 bases. CDR1 is DFQATT and CDR2 is SNEGSKA in the germline V gene (reference sequence). V lost 1 base, J lost 1 base, and 3 bases stayed unmatched. The CDR3 extends over 14 amino acids. The CDR3 loop reads CSARVRGIQETQYF. As DNA, the CDR3 is TGCAGTGCTAGAGTCAGGGGGATCCAAGAGACCCAGTACTTC.

The chain employs TRBV19 and TRBJ1-5; D remains ambiguous. From germline, CDR1 is LNHDA and CDR2 SQIVND (reference sequence). This CDR3 has 15 residues. Trimming stripped 3 bases from V and 2 bases from J, with 11 bases between. The CDR3 sequence: CASSIGRRGNQPQHF. The CDR3 coding sequence is TGTGCCAGTAGTATTGGGCGCCGGGGCAATCAGCCCCAGCATTTT.